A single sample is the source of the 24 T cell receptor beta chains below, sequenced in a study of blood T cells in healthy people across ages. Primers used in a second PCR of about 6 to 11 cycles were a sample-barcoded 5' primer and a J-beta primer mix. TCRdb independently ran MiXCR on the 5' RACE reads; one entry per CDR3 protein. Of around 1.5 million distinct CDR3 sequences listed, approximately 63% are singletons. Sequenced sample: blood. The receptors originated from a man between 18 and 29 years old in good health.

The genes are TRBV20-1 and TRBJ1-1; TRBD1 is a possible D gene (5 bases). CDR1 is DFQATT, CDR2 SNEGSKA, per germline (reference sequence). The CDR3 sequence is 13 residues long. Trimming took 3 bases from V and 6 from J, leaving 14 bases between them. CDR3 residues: CSARSQGEAEAFF. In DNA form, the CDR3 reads TGCAGTGCTAGGAGCCAAGGGGAGGCTGAAGCTTTCTTT.

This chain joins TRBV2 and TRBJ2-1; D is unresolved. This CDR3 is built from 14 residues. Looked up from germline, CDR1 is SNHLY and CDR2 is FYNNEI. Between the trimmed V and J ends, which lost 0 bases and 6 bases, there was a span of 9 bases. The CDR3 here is CASSEAPPSNEQFF. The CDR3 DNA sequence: TGTGCCAGCAGTGAAGCGCCTCCGTCCAATGAGCAGTTCTTC. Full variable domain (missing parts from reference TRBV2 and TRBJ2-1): EPEVTQTPSHQVTQMGQEVILRCVPISNHLYFYWYRQILGQKVEFLVSFYNNEISEKSEIFDDQFSVERPDGSNFTLKIRSTKLEDSAMYFCASSEAPPSNEQFFGPGTRLTVL.

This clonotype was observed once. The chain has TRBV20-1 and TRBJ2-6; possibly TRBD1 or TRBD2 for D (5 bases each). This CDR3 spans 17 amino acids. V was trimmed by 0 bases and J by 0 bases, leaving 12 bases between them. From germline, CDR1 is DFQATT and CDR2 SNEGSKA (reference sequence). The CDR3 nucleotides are TGCAGTGCTAGAGAGGTGGGACGGACCTCTGGGGCCAACGTCCTGACTTTC. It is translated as CSAREVGRTSGANVLTF.

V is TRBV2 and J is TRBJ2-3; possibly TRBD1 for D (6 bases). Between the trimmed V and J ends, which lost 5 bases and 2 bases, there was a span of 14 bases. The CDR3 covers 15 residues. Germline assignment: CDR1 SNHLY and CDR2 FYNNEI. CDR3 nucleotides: TGTGCCAGCAGTACCCCCGGACAGTACACAGATACGCAGTATTTT. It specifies CASSTPGQYTDTQYF.

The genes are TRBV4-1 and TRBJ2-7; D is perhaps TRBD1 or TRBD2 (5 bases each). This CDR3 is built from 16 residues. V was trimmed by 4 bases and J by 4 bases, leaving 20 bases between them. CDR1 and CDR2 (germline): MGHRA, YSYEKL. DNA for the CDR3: TGCGCCAGCAGCCCTAAACGGGACGGTGGATCTTACGAGCAGTACTTC. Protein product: CASSPKRDGGSYEQYF.

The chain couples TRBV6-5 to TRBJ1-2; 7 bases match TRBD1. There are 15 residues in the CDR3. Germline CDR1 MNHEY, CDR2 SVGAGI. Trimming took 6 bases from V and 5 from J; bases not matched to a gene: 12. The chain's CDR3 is CASSPRQGRAYGYTF. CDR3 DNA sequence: TGTGCCAGCAGCCCGAGACAGGGTCGAGCGTATGGCTACACCTTC.

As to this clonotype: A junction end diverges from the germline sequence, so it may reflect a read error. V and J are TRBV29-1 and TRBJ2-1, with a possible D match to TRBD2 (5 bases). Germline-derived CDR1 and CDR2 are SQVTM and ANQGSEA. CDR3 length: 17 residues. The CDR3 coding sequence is TGCAGCGTTGAAGTGGTTTGGCTAGCCTTAGTTTACAAGGAGCAGTTCTTC. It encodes CSVEVVWLALVYKEQFF.

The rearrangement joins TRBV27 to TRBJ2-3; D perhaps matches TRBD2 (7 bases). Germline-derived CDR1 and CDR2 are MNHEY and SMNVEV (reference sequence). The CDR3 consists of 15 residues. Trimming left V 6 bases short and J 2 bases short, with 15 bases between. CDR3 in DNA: TGTGCCAGCAGCGCAGGAGGGGGGGACACAGATACGCAGTATTTT. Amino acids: CASSAGGGDTDTQYF.

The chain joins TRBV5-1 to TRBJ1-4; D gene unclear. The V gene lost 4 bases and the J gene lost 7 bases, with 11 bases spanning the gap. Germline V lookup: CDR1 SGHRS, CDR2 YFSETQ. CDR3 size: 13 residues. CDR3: CASSPELGEKLFF. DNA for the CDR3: TGCGCCAGCAGCCCGGAATTGGGTGAAAAACTGTTTTTT.

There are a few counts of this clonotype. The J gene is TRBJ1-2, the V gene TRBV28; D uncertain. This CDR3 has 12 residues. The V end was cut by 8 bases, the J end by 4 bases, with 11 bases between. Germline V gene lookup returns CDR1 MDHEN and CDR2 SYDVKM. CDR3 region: CASEENPYGYTF. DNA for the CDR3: TGTGCCAGCGAAGAGAATCCCTATGGCTACACCTTC.

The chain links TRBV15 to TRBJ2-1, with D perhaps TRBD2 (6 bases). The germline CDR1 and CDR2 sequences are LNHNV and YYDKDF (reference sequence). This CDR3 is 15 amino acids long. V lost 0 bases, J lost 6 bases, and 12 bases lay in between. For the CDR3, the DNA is TGTGCCACCAGCAGAGACCCGGGGGTCCGCAATGAGCAGTTCTTC. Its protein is CATSRDPGVRNEQFF.

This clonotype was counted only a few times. CDR3 sequence: CASSLGPPAAGANVLTF. CDR3 DNA sequence: TGTGCCAGCAGCTTGGGACCCCCGGCGGCAGGGGCCAACGTCCTGACTTTC. The chain couples TRBV7-2 to TRBJ2-6; D tentatively reads TRBD1 or TRBD2 (5 bases each). The CDR3 is 17 residues long. Germline loops: CDR1 SGHTA, CDR2 FQGNSA. V lost 3 bases and J lost 4, with 16 bases in between.

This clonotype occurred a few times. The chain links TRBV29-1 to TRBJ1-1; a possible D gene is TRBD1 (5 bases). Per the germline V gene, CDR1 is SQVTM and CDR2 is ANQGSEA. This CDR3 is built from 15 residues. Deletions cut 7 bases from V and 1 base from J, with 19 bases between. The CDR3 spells CSASPGGDRNTEAFF. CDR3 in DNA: TGCAGCGCATCCCCTGGGGGAGATAGGAACACTGAAGCTTTCTTT.

The CDR3 is CSASTDRHEAFF. The CDR3 DNA sequence: TGCAGTGCTTCCACCGACAGACATGAAGCTTTCTTT. The chain employs TRBV20-1 and TRBJ1-1; TRBD1 might be the D (5 bases). This CDR3 has 12 amino acids. Per germline, CDR1 DFQATT and CDR2 SNEGSKA (reference sequence). V was cut by 5 bases and J by 7 bases, with 14 bases left in between.

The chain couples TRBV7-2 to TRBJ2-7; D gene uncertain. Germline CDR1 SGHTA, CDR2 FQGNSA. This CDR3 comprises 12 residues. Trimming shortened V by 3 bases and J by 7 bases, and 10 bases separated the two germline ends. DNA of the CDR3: TGTGCCAGCAGCTTGTATCTACGAGAGCAGTACTTC. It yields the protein CASSLYLREQYF.

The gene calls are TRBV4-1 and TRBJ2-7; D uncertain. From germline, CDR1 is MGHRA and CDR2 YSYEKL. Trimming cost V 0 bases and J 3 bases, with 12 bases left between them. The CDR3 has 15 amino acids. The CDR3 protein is CASSQDGHGYYEQYF. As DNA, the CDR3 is TGCGCCAGCAGCCAAGATGGTCATGGTTACTACGAGCAGTACTTC.

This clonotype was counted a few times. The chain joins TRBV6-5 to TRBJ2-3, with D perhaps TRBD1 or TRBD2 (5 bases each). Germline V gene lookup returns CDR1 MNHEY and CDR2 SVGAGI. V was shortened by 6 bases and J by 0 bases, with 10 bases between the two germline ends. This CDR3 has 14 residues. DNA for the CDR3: TGTGCCAGCAGAGCCGGGACGAGCACAGATACGCAGTATTTT. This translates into CASRAGTSTDTQYF.

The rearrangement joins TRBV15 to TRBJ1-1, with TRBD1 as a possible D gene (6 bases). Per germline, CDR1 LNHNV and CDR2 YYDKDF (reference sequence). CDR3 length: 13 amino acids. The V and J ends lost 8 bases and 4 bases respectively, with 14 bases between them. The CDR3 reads CATGEGGSTEAFF. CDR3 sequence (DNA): TGTGCCACCGGAGAGGGGGGATCCACTGAAGCTTTCTTT.

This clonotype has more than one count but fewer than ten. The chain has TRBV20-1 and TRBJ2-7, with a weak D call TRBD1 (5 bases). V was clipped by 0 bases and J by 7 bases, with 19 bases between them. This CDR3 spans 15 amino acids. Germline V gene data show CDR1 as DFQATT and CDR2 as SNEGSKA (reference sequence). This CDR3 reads CSARDLQTEPWEQYF. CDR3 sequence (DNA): TGCAGTGCTAGAGATCTACAGACAGAGCCCTGGGAGCAGTACTTC.

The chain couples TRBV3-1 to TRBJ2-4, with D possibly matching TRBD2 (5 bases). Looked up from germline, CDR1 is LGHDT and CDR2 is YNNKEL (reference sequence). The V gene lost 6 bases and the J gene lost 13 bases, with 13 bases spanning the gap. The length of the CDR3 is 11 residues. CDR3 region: CASSHREAQYF. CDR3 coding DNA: TGTGCCAGCAGTCACCGGGAAGCCCAGTACTTC.

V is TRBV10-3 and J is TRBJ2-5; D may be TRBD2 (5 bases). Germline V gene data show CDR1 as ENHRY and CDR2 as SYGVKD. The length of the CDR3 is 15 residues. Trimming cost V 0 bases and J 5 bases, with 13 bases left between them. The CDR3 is CAISESPASYETQYF. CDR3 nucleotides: TGTGCCATCAGTGAGTCACCGGCTAGCTACGAGACCCAGTACTTC.

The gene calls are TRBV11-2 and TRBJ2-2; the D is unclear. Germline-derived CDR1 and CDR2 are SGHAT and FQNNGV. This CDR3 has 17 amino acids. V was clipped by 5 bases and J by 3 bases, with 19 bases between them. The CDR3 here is CASSPFRTGPDTGELFF. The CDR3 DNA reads TGTGCCAGCAGCCCTTTTAGGACCGGCCCTGACACCGGGGAGCTGTTTTTT.

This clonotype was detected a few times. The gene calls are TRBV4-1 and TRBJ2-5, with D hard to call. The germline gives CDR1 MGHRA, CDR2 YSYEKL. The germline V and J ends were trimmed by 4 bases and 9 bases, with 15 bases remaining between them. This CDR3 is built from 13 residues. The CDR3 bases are TGCGCCAGCAGCCCGTTTACCTCGGTAGCCCAGTACTTC. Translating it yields CASSPFTSVAQYF.

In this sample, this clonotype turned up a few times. The CDR3 reads CASSYNRYSQETQYF. DNA for the CDR3: TGTGCCAGCAGTTACAATCGGTACAGCCAAGAGACCCAGTACTTC. J is TRBJ2-5 and V is TRBV6-6; D is uncertain. V shed 2 bases and J shed 1 base, with 11 bases lying between them. Germline loops: CDR1 MNHNY, CDR2 SVGAGI (reference sequence). This CDR3 comprises 15 residues.